The 14 T cell receptor beta chains below were found in one sample sequenced in a study of CD8+CD57+ T cells in acquired aplastic anemia (dated by TCRdb to the late 2010s). Patients chosen for sequencing had shown expansion of CD8+CD57+ cells by flow cytometry. The sample was run on an Illumina HiSeq 2000. Profiling of TCR beta VDJ combinations and CDR3 sequences used genomic DNA as the template. The public reads were quality trimmed at Q25 with fastp and then assembled into clones with MiXCR by TCRdb, keeping productive beta chains. One record per CDR3 amino acid sequence lists the most common genes and DNA. The sample table lists 200,000 to 250,000 distinct CDR3 sequences, less than 60% of them with a count of one. The ten top clones hold nearly 20% of the sample. Sample: sorted CD4+, CD8+, or CD8+CD57+ T cells (not recorded which) from PBMCs. All receptors derive from a human donor with aplastic anemia.

This clonotype was observed many times. V usage is TRBV19 and J usage is TRBJ1-3, with D possibly being TRBD1 (5 bases). Germline V gene sequence: CDR1 LNHDA, CDR2 SQIVND (reference sequence). This CDR3 is built from 14 residues. Between the trimmed V and J ends, which lost 6 bases and 2 bases, there was a span of 11 bases. In DNA form, the CDR3 reads TGTGCCAGTAGGATGGAGGGGACTGGAAACACCATATATTTT. Residues: CASRMEGTGNTIYF. Combining the CDR3 with reference TRBV19 and TRBJ1-3 gives the whole variable domain DGGITQSPKYLFRKEGQNVTLSCEQNLNHDAMYWYRQDPGQGLRLIYYSQIVNDFQKGDIAEGYSVSREKKESFPLTVTSAQKNPTAFYLCASRMEGTGNTIYFGEGSWLTVV.

J is TRBJ1-5 and V is TRBV28, with D unresolved. The CDR3 is made up of 13 amino acids. CDR1 is MDHEN, CDR2 SYDVKM, per germline. V lost 6 bases and J 6 bases, leaving 12 bases between the germline ends. This chain's CDR3 is CASRGLGSQPQHF. CDR3 coding DNA: TGTGCCAGCAGGGGCCTGGGGAGTCAGCCCCAGCATTTT.

This clonotype was observed at least ten times. This rearrangement joins TRBV9 to TRBJ1-1; no clear D gene. V lost 4 bases and J lost 0, with 13 bases in between. This CDR3 is built from 15 residues. The germline V gene encodes CDR1 SGDLS and CDR2 YYNGEE. In nucleotides, the CDR3 is TGTGCCAGCAGCCTCCAGGAGGCGATGAACACTGAAGCTTTCTTT. Protein product: CASSLQEAMNTEAFF.

The rearrangement joins TRBV20-1 to TRBJ2-5, with 12 positions matching TRBD1. CDR1 DFQATT and CDR2 SNEGSKA come from the germline V gene (reference sequence). V lost 6 bases to trimming and J lost 2 bases; unmatched junction nucleotides: 10. The CDR3 length is 16 residues. This chain's CDR3 is CSAVQGTGGRQETQYF. CDR3 in DNA: TGCAGTGCGGTACAGGGGACAGGGGGCAGGCAAGAGACCCAGTACTTC.

This clonotype was detected once. This chain uses TRBV6-5 with TRBJ1-6, with D perhaps matching TRBD1 (6 bases). CDR1 and CDR2 from the germline V gene are MNHEY and SVGAGI. CDR3 length equals 15 residues. V lost 0 bases to trimming and J lost 9 bases, with 12 bases between them. This CDR3 reads CASSYSIGRGSPLHF. The CDR3 DNA reads TGTGCCAGCAGTTACTCGATTGGCAGGGGTTCACCCCTCCACTTT.

The gene calls are TRBV15 and TRBJ1-2; D possibly corresponds to TRBD1 (6 bases). Trimming pared 6 bases from V and 1 base from J, leaving 15 bases between. The CDR3 is 15 residues long. The germline gives CDR1 LNHNV, CDR2 YYDKDF (reference sequence). CDR3 protein: CATSPFLDSNYGYTF. For the CDR3, the DNA is TGTGCCACCAGTCCTTTTCTGGACAGTAACTATGGCTACACCTTC.

The chain couples TRBV9 to TRBJ1-6; 10 bases match TRBD1. With 4 bases clipped from V and 7 bases from J, the junction kept 8 bases outside the gene matches. Germline V gene data show CDR1 as SGDLS and CDR2 as YYNGEE. The CDR3 contains 16 residues. CDR3 coding DNA: TGTGCCAGCAGCAGAACCGGGACAGGGGCAAATTCACCCCTCCACTTT. Translated, it gives CASSRTGTGANSPLHF.

Ten or more counts support this clonotype. The chain recombines TRBV19 with TRBJ2-1, with D possibly TRBD1 on 5 matching bases. With 5 bases removed from V and 6 bases from J, the gap between germline ends came to 11 bases. Germline V gene sequence: CDR1 LNHDA, CDR2 SQIVND (reference sequence). The CDR3 consists of 13 residues. CDR3 amino acids: CASSFRQLNEQFF. The CDR3 DNA is TGTGCCAGTAGTTTCCGACAGCTCAATGAGCAGTTCTTC.

This chain joins TRBV5-4 and TRBJ2-5; either TRBD1 or TRBD2 may supply D (5 bases each). The CDR3 runs to 17 residues. With 0 bases removed from V and 6 bases from J, the gap between germline ends came to 21 bases. Germline V lookup: CDR1 SGHNT, CDR2 YYREEE (reference sequence). CDR3 sequence (DNA): TGTGCCAGCAGCTTGGAATCGGGACGGGGAAGTAGAAAGACCCAGTACTTC. This codes for CASSLESGRGSRKTQYF. The variable domain in full, completed from reference TRBV5-4 and TRBJ2-5, reads ETGVTQSPTHLIKTRGQQVTLRCSSQSGHNTVSWYQQALGQGPQFIFQYYREEENGRGNFPPRFSGLQFPNYSSELNVNALELDDSALYLCASSLESGRGSRKTQYFGPGTRLLVL.

The chain joins TRBV19 to TRBJ2-5; 7 bases line up with TRBD1. J gave up 7 bases and V 6 bases, and 17 bases lay outside the gene matches. The CDR3 is made up of 16 amino acids. Looked up from germline, CDR1 is LNHDA and CDR2 is SQIVND (reference sequence). Written as DNA, the CDR3 is TGTGCCAGTAGATCCTGGACAGGAGGAGGCTCGGGGACCCAGTACTTC. This translates into CASRSWTGGGSGTQYF. Based on the CDR3 plus reference TRBV19 and TRBJ2-5, the full variable domain is DGGITQSPKYLFRKEGQNVTLSCEQNLNHDAMYWYRQDPGQGLRLIYYSQIVNDFQKGDIAEGYSVSREKKESFPLTVTSAQKNPTAFYLCASRSWTGGGSGTQYFGPGTRLLVL.

The genes are TRBV2 and TRBJ1-5, with D possibly TRBD1 on 6 matching bases. The CDR3 runs to 15 residues. Germline V gene data show CDR1 as SNHLY and CDR2 as FYNNEI. V was trimmed by 3 bases and J by 0 bases, leaving 9 bases between them. The CDR3 DNA reads TGTGCCAGCAGTGAGGACAGTTATAGCAATCAGCCCCAGCATTTT. Translation: CASSEDSYSNQPQHF.

This clonotype was recorded many times. The gene calls are TRBV7-8 and TRBJ2-7; TRBD1 matches 9 bases. J was trimmed by 0 bases and V by 5 bases; bases with no gene match: 8. The CDR3 loop spans 16 amino acids. Germline V lookup: CDR1 SGHVS, CDR2 FQNEAQ. As DNA, the CDR3 is TGTGCCAGCAGCCCGAGTGCGGGACAGGGCTCCTACGAGCAGTACTTC. Its protein is CASSPSAGQGSYEQYF.

This clonotype was counted ten times or more. V is TRBV5-8 and J is TRBJ2-5, with 8 positions matching TRBD2. The J segment lost 5 bases and the V segment lost 4 bases, leaving 13 bases of the junction unmatched. CDR1 and CDR2 (germline): SGHTS, YDEGEE. The CDR3 sequence is 16 residues long. Here the CDR3 DNA reads TGTGCCAGCAGCAGCGGACTAGCCCCTGAGGGGGAGACCCAGTACTTC. This codes for CASSSGLAPEGETQYF.

The rearrangement links TRBV5-1 to TRBJ2-2; D gene unclear. Germline CDR1 and CDR2: SGHRS and YFSETQ. The CDR3 has 14 amino acids. Trimming took off 0 bases at V and 5 bases at J, with 8 bases between the two ends. The DNA for the CDR3 is TGCGCCAGCAGCTTGGGGGCGCAAACCGGGGAGCTGTTTTTT. Its translation is CASSLGAQTGELFF.